This T cell receptor (beta chain) emerged from a study of shared clonotypes between healthy human individuals (TCRdb year 2020). About the investigation overall: A couple of women and three men aged 18 to 49 years were included in the cohort. Per donor, three plates each were used for CD4 naive and CD4 memory, two for CD8 naive, and one for CD8 memory. To estimate repertoire size and how much clonotype sharing occurs between individuals, the study deeply sequenced the blood TCR repertoires of 4 to 6 healthy adults. Different laboratories and diverse techniques were used to prepare libraries and sequence TCR repertoires, to increase sequencing depth and limit assay-specific biases. Per donor, leukapheresis produced somewhere between about 0.94 and 9 billion PBMCs. What the work shows at the level of the full study, not this receptor alone: Compared with non-shared clonotypes, clonotypes shared by all four sorted-subset donors had higher generation probabilities. Sharing across several donors was observed for roughly 5.4% of naive CD4, about 3.2% of naive CD8, 2% to 2.5% of memory CD4, and about 0.4% of memory CD8 clonotypes. Pairwise subsampling led to the expectation that sequencing depth would affect the degree of clonotype sharing among donors. Sampling was limited to blood, and TCR repertoires in tissue likely differ from TCR repertoires in blood. Estimated clonotype richness was generally larger for naive than for memory subsets. Incomplete sequencing was indicated by rarefaction of sorted-subset datasets, despite the large sequencing depth. Because the study included a small number of donors, the genetic and exposure-history diversity represented was limited.

Using the deep immunoSEQ assay, multiplex PCR amplified TCR CDR3 regions from genomic DNA. For each cell subset, the extracted genomic DNA was distributed evenly across all wells of several immunoSEQ 96-well plates, and each plate served as one replicate. For sorted subsets, each replicate PCR was loaded with about 200 ng genomic DNA, equivalent to some 31,000 T cell genomes. The purified libraries were quantified using a Qubit 3.0 fluorometer, sized with a Bioanalyzer 2100, and then quantified again using the KAPA Library Quantification kit. Each immunoSEQ 96-well plate was sequenced on its own single-read 150-cycle Illumina NextSeq 550 flow cell. Per the source publication's procedure: Because the immunoSEQ output included only junctional sequences and no quality scores, the filtering could not be the same as the filtering used for full-length reads. Sequences were annotated with PyIR, a Python wrapper for IgBLAST v1.9, using IMGT germline references to assign V/J genes and CDR3. Reads were removed for weak V/J assignments (E-value above 1e-6), missing CDR3, stop codons, out-of-frame junctions, or ambiguous translated residues. V3J clonotypes were defined by identical inferred V gene, J gene, and CDR3 amino acid sequence. To compute the percentage overlap between repertoires, the number of shared unique clonotypes was divided by the size of the smaller repertoire. Richness of each repertoire was evaluated using RTK rarefaction, the Chao1 estimator, and Recon v2.1 estimates of unobserved clonotypes. For all TCRbeta clonotypes obtained by the gDNA method from a few donors, generation probabilities were computed with OLGA. The table comes from immuneACCESS by way of TCRdb, which keeps in-frame sequences with V and J called. Part of the clones is missing from these tables; in studies checked, under half for an unresolved V gene and the rest for unknown reasons. That table supplies the V and J calls and clone size; D and trimming were determined from the DNA. Within this sample are more than 1 million clones, with 75% to 85% of them counted one time only. Under 0.6% of the sample lies in the top ten.

V is clipped by 2 bases and J by 10 bases, and the sequence between their germline boundaries is 15 bases long. CDR1 GTSNPN and CDR2 SVGIG were looked up in the germline V gene (reference sequence). The CDR3, cysteine through phenylalanine, is 14 amino acids long. Only the CDR3 DNA stays, 42 bases, in frame from base 1. The table lists this clone with a few counts. Its binding antigen is unknown. The input lacks base qualities; no much larger clone sits a single base away. The donors were healthy, HIV-negative adults who had no recently reported acute infections or vaccinations. All donors were Caucasian adults living in Nashville, Tennessee, USA. CD4+ T cells were enriched through magnetic negative selection, after which naive cells were positively selected on CD45RA and the remaining negative fraction served as the memory subset. After blood collection by leukapheresis, PBMCs were isolated using Ficoll-Histopaque density gradient centrifugation and then cryopreserved in the vapor phase of liquid nitrogen. Analytical flow cytometry was used to check the purity and quantity of each magnetically sorted T cell population. From each sorted fraction, genomic DNA was isolated and quantified by UV absorbance on a Nanodrop 2000c.

The sequenced material came from memory CD4+ T cells from PBMCs. The cell subset or site label corresponds to: CD45RA-negative fraction. The sequence derives from a man aged 18 to 30 in good health. Some clones in this sample may be carry-over from other donors' samples. This receptor chain uses TRBV30 and TRBJ1-6; the D gene is unclear. The bases are TGTGCCTGGAGTACTGACCGGGCGGGATCACCCCTCCACTTT. It specifies CAWSTDRAGSPLHF.